The T cell receptor (beta chain) described here comes from a study of long-term antiretroviral therapy in people with HIV. Study-wide results and caveats: Diversity rose after ART but stayed below transplant donor controls. Pre-ART clonal expansion yielded clones that dominated the repertoire at all time points.

Going into DNA extraction, samples held 1-10 million cryopreserved PBMC. Run at survey level, the immunoSEQ assay was version v3.0. The target of sequencing was roughly 40,000-55,000 T-cell genomes per sample. Assay: immunoSEQ multiplex PCR; the TCRdb copy retains only in-frame clones and omits some. This sample has about 30,000 clones, with about 93% found just once. This clone is labeled as medium-sized. Its antigen is unknown. Other DNA sequences in this specimen translate into the identical CDR3. The sample was unsorted PBMCs, taken 6.2 years after starting antiretroviral therapy. This receptor was taken from a man aged 35-49 years with HIV.

In DNA form, the CDR3 reads TGTGCCAGCAGTTTATCGAGGGGGTTGTTGAATGAGCAGTTCTTC. As protein: CASSLSRGLLNEQFF. The chain combines TRBV27 with TRBJ2-1; TRBD1 might be the D (6 bases). CDR3 length: 15 residues. V shed 0 bases and J shed 7 bases, with 13 bases lying between them. Germline V lookup: CDR1 MNHEY, CDR2 SMNVEV (reference sequence).